This TCR beta chain emerged from a study of identical twins (dated by TCRdb to 2015 to 2016). Notes on the research overall: To test whether fetal clonotypes persist, this study deep-sequenced TCR alpha and beta repertoires from monozygotic twins, from unrelated adults of various ages, and from cord blood. To rule out contamination, replicate twin experiments were performed at different times with different library preparation protocols. Broad study findings and their caveats: Because the same donors could not be followed over many years, conclusions were based on cross-sectional statistical analysis. A weaker excess of twin sharing was found in beta out-of-frame sequences because the signal-to-noise ratio was lowered by fewer shared sequences. Invariant T cells such as MAIT and iNKT could partly confound zero-insertion analyses, although diverse VJ usage argued against such confounding for most clonotypes. Fewer insertions were carried by abundant cord blood beta clonotypes, a similar but weaker trend appeared in young adult naive repertoires, and no such trend appeared in memory repertoires. In monozygotic twins, recombination models systematically underestimated out-of-frame TCR alpha sharing, but the models matched the sharing seen between unrelated individuals. Compared with coincidental sharing between unrelated individuals, out-of-frame TCR alpha sequences shared between twins showed an excess of sequences with low generation probability.

Library prep was done by 5' RACE. TCRdb shows the sequencer as Illumina HiSeq 2000. A universal primer binding site was introduced by template switching, and a unique molecular identifier was present in the final cDNA, enabling accurate counting of TCR cDNA molecules. Specific primers in the conserved constant-segment region were used to synthesize first-strand cDNA for the TCR alpha and beta chains. To control for contamination, every cDNA library was double barcoded, receiving both a SMART-Mk sample barcode and Illumina barcodes. TruSeq adapter sequences along with Illumina sample barcodes were introduced in two successive PCR steps. The TCR alpha and beta cDNA libraries were sequenced on the Illumina HiSeq platform using custom primers. The source study handled its data this way. Raw reads were processed with MiGEC to extract unique molecular identifiers, and MiXCR was used to determine CDR3 positions. For each individual, recombination models were inferred using an EM algorithm with the repgenHMM and IGoR tools. Shared clonotype analysis was performed with the tcR package in R, normalizing sharing by the product of cloneset sizes. To study raw recombination free of thymic and clonal selection effects, out-of-frame nonproductive sequences were analyzed. TCRdb applied fastp at Q25 and MiXCR to the public reads, then kept only in-frame beta chains. Every entry covers one CDR3 protein and lists the most common genes and DNA from its rows. The V and J calls shown here were made by TCRdb, not taken from the authors' results. The sample table holds about 460,000 distinct CDR3 sequences, of which approximately 14% were seen once. About 0.53% of the sample lies in the top ten.

This clonotype was seen only once. Its antigen is currently not known. No base quality values were provided; no much bigger clone lies one nucleotide off. All donors were healthy Caucasians. The twin cohort comprised three pairs of female monozygotic twins, all aged roughly 18 to 29 years. Positive isolation kits from Invitrogen were used to isolate CD4+ and CD8+ T cell populations. The germline V gene provides CDR1 SQVTM and CDR2 ANQGSEA. From the cysteine up to the phenylalanine, the CDR3 has a length of 16 residues. The entry retains the CDR3 DNA only, 48 bases that are in frame from base 1. The V end gives up 7 bases and the J end 5 bases, leaving 15 bases in the junction not matched to a gene. These same records also appear under a second study, on yellow fever vaccine responses in identical twins. That second publication adds: According to the authors, in identical twins the way T cells responded to vaccination appeared partly convergent and partly personalized. Focusing on identical twins, the study followed the T cell clones that responded to the vaccine, and did so with precision.

This receptor was obtained from a woman younger than 30 in good health. This sequence uses TRBV29-1 and TRBJ2-5; the junction holds 11 bases that match TRBD2. Sequencing input: CD4+ T cells sorted from blood. Here the CDR3 is given as CSGGSGTSGQRETQYF. Here is the DNA: TGCAGCGGAGGGTCCGGGACTAGCGGCCAGAGGGAGACCCAGTACTTC.